Listed below are T cell receptor beta chains from one sample, sequenced in a study of identical twins. Each CDR3 protein gets one entry after TCRdb re-called the 5' RACE reads with MiXCR. The data contain around 1.7 million distinct CDR3 sequences, about 32% of them singletons. Sequencing input: cord blood. The origin of the receptors is a newborn girl in good health. The CDR3 runs from the conserved cysteine through the conserved F or W. Fields, in order: V gene, CDR3 length, clone size, D gene, J gene, CDR3 DNA, CDR3 protein. D genes are given only for firm matches. A clone size is listed for some rows: how often the clone was seen (once, few, many), or a class if it is expanded.

V gene: TRBV9
CDR3 length: 15
clone size: .
D gene: TRBD1
J gene: TRBJ1-4
CDR3 DNA: TGTGCCAGCAGCGTAGCTAACAGGGGTAATGAAAAACTGTTTTTT
CDR3 protein: CASSVANRGNEKLFF

V gene: TRBV12-3/TRBV12-4
CDR3 length: 15
clone size: few
D gene: TRBD2
J gene: TRBJ2-3
CDR3 DNA: TGTGCCAGCAGTCGGGGGACTAGAAGCACAGATACGCAGTATTTT
CDR3 protein: CASSRGTRSTDTQYF

V gene: TRBV7-6
CDR3 length: 16
clone size: .
D gene: .
J gene: TRBJ1-4
CDR3 DNA: TGTGCCAGCAGCTTAGCACCAGCCCGATTTAATGAAAAACTGTTTTTT
CDR3 protein: CASSLAPARFNEKLFF

V gene: TRBV7-9
CDR3 length: 14
clone size: few
D gene: TRBD1
J gene: TRBJ1-5
CDR3 DNA: TGTGCCAGCAGCAACCCACAGGGGGCGAAGCCCCAGCATTTT
CDR3 protein: CASSNPQGAKPQHF

V gene: TRBV20-1
CDR3 length: 16
clone size: .
D gene: .
J gene: TRBJ1-1
CDR3 DNA: TGCAGTGCAAAAGAGGGGACCGGACTGGGGGTCACTGAGGCTTTCTTT
CDR3 protein: CSAKEGTGLGVTEAFF

V gene: TRBV20-1
CDR3 length: 11
clone size: .
D gene: .
J gene: TRBJ2-1
CDR3 DNA: TGCAGTGCTACCCGGGGAAGTGAGCAGTTCTTC
CDR3 protein: CSATRGSEQFF

V gene: TRBV6-1
CDR3 length: 13
clone size: many
D gene: .
J gene: TRBJ1-2
CDR3 DNA: TGTGCCAGCAGTGATCGAGTTGGCTATGGCTACACCTTC
CDR3 protein: CASSDRVGYGYTF

V gene: TRBV20-1
CDR3 length: 11
clone size: .
D gene: .
J gene: TRBJ1-2
CDR3 DNA: TGCAGTGCTAGAGCCAGTGATGGCTACACCTTC
CDR3 protein: CSARASDGYTF

V gene: TRBV7-9
CDR3 length: 12
clone size: few
D gene: TRBD2
J gene: TRBJ2-5
CDR3 DNA: TGTGCCAGCAGCTACGGACTAGCGGAGCAGTACTTC
CDR3 protein: CASSYGLAEQYF

V gene: TRBV3-1
CDR3 length: 13
clone size: .
D gene: .
J gene: TRBJ2-7
CDR3 DNA: TGTGCCAGCAGCCAAGTTTGGGGGTACGAGCAGTACTTC
CDR3 protein: CASSQVWGYEQYF

V gene: TRBV13
CDR3 length: 14
clone size: few
D gene: .
J gene: TRBJ1-1
CDR3 DNA: TGTGCCAGCAGCTCCACCGGGGGCTGGACTGAAGCTTTCTTT
CDR3 protein: CASSSTGGWTEAFF

V gene: TRBV9
CDR3 length: 13
clone size: .
D gene: .
J gene: TRBJ1-2
CDR3 DNA: TGTGCCAGCACCGCGGGGTCTAACTATGGCTACACCTTC
CDR3 protein: CASTAGSNYGYTF

V gene: TRBV10-3
CDR3 length: 15
clone size: few
D gene: .
J gene: TRBJ2-3
CDR3 DNA: TGTGCCATCAGTGAGTCGATGGGGGAAACAGATACGCAGTATTTT
CDR3 protein: CAISESMGETDTQYF

V gene: TRBV24-1
CDR3 length: 10
clone size: .
D gene: .
J gene: TRBJ2-7
CDR3 DNA: TGTGCCACCAGTCCCTACGAGCAGTACTTC
CDR3 protein: CATSPYEQYF

V gene: TRBV7-2
CDR3 length: 13
clone size: few
D gene: .
J gene: TRBJ1-2
CDR3 DNA: TGTGCCAGCAGCATGGGGACGGCCTATGGCTACACCTTC
CDR3 protein: CASSMGTAYGYTF

V gene: TRBV29-1
CDR3 length: 15
clone size: few
D gene: .
J gene: TRBJ1-2
CDR3 DNA: TGCAGCGTAGCTACAGGGACCGAAGCTAACTATGGCTACACCTTC
CDR3 protein: CSVATGTEANYGYTF

V gene: TRBV12-3/TRBV12-4
CDR3 length: 10
clone size: many
D gene: .
J gene: TRBJ1-2
CDR3 DNA: TGTGCCAGCAGTTTAAGAGGCTACACCTTC
CDR3 protein: CASSLRGYTF

V gene: TRBV5-1
CDR3 length: 13
clone size: .
D gene: .
J gene: TRBJ2-7
CDR3 DNA: TGCGCCAGTCGGCGGGACGTACCCTACGAGCAGTACTTC
CDR3 protein: CASRRDVPYEQYF

V gene: TRBV27
CDR3 length: 13
clone size: few
D gene: .
J gene: TRBJ1-6
CDR3 DNA: TGTGCCAGCAGTCAAGCAGGGGTTTCACCCCTCCACTTT
CDR3 protein: CASSQAGVSPLHF

V gene: TRBV20-1
CDR3 length: 15
clone size: .
D gene: TRBD1
J gene: TRBJ1-5
CDR3 DNA: TGCAGTGCTCCACAGGGGATCGGTAGCAATCAGCCCCAGCATTTT
CDR3 protein: CSAPQGIGSNQPQHF

V gene: TRBV7-9
CDR3 length: 17
clone size: many
D gene: .
J gene: TRBJ2-7
CDR3 DNA: TGTGCCAGCAGCCCGTTTATGGGAGTAGCGCCTTTCTACGTGCAGTACTTC
CDR3 protein: CASSPFMGVAPFYVQYF

V gene: TRBV4-2
CDR3 length: 12
clone size: few
D gene: .
J gene: TRBJ2-1
CDR3 DNA: TGTGCCAGCAGCCAAGTGATTGGTGAGCAGTTCTTC
CDR3 protein: CASSQVIGEQFF

V gene: TRBV5-1
CDR3 length: 13
clone size: few
D gene: .
J gene: TRBJ1-1
CDR3 DNA: TGCGCCACCAGTAATCAGGAGAACACTGAAGCTTTCTTT
CDR3 protein: CATSNQENTEAFF

V gene: TRBV27
CDR3 length: 14
clone size: few
D gene: TRBD1
J gene: TRBJ2-7
CDR3 DNA: TGTGCCAGCAGTTCCTCCGACAGGGTCGACGAGCAGTACTTC
CDR3 protein: CASSSSDRVDEQYF

V gene: TRBV4-1
CDR3 length: 16
clone size: .
D gene: TRBD1
J gene: TRBJ2-1
CDR3 DNA: TGCGCCAGCAGCCAAGGCCGGGACAGGATATACAATGAGCAGTTCTTC
CDR3 protein: CASSQGRDRIYNEQFF

V gene: TRBV2
CDR3 length: 13
clone size: once
D gene: .
J gene: TRBJ1-2
CDR3 DNA: TGTGCCAGCAGAGAGTTTCTACTCTATGGCTACACCTTC
CDR3 protein: CASREFLLYGYTF

V gene: TRBV14
CDR3 length: 15
clone size: few
D gene: .
J gene: TRBJ2-7
CDR3 DNA: TGTGCCAGCAGCCAAGTCCGCGGGATGAACTACGAGCAGTACTTC
CDR3 protein: CASSQVRGMNYEQYF

V gene: TRBV6-2/TRBV6-3
CDR3 length: 15
clone size: .
D gene: TRBD2
J gene: TRBJ2-1
CDR3 DNA: TGTGCCAGCAGTGGAGGTAGCGGGGCTTACAATGAGCAGTTCTTC
CDR3 protein: CASSGGSGAYNEQFF

V gene: TRBV29-1
CDR3 length: 12
clone size: .
D gene: .
J gene: TRBJ1-1
CDR3 DNA: TGCAGCGTTGAAGGGGTGGGGCTTGAAGCTTTCTTT
CDR3 protein: CSVEGVGLEAFF

V gene: TRBV7-2
CDR3 length: 13
clone size: .
D gene: TRBD2
J gene: TRBJ2-7
CDR3 DNA: TGTGCCAGCAGTTCGACTAGCGTTGGTGAGCAGTACTTC
CDR3 protein: CASSSTSVGEQYF

V gene: TRBV9
CDR3 length: 15
clone size: many
D gene: TRBD2
J gene: TRBJ2-2
CDR3 DNA: TGTGCCAGCAGCCCCCGACTAGCAAACACCGGGGAGCTGTTTTTT
CDR3 protein: CASSPRLANTGELFF

V gene: TRBV9
CDR3 length: 14
clone size: many
D gene: .
J gene: TRBJ2-1
CDR3 DNA: TGTGCCAGCAGCGTAGGGGGCTCCTACAATGAGCAGTTCTTC
CDR3 protein: CASSVGGSYNEQFF

V gene: TRBV5-4
CDR3 length: 15
clone size: few
D gene: .
J gene: TRBJ1-1
CDR3 DNA: TGTGCCAGCAGCTTGGGGGGGGCCCTTCCCCAGGAAGCTTTCTTT
CDR3 protein: CASSLGGALPQEAFF

V gene: TRBV7-9
CDR3 length: 16
clone size: .
D gene: .
J gene: TRBJ1-2
CDR3 DNA: TGTGCCAGCAGCTTAGGCGGGGGCTATTTTAACTATGGCTACACCTTC
CDR3 protein: CASSLGGGYFNYGYTF

V gene: TRBV5-1
CDR3 length: 13
clone size: few
D gene: .
J gene: TRBJ1-1
CDR3 DNA: TGCGCCAGCAGCTTGGAGTGGGGGACTGAAGCTTTCTTT
CDR3 protein: CASSLEWGTEAFF